This record looks at one TCR beta chain sequence and its context. cDNA synthesis used a TRAV/TRBV-specific primer set for both chains. TCR amplification ran approximately 20 PCR cycles using constant-region and V-primer adapter primers. MiXCR, run by TCRdb on the reads, gives a single entry per CDR3 protein. The table lists 59,000 or so distinct CDR3 sequences, around a quarter of them singletons, with around 6.7% in the top ten. The data were obtained in a study of low-dose radiotherapy and immunotherapy resistance in tumors. On the study more broadly: Given every two weeks, intravenous cyclophosphamide 200 mg/m2 preceded radiation and immunotherapy by one day. Patients were on oral aspirin 300 mg taken daily for four cycles from cycle 1 day 1.

Time point here: before trial treatment. Each donor was administered nivolumab, ipilimumab, aspirin, low-dose cyclophosphamide and low-dose radiotherapy. Those eligible were patients bearing advanced solid tumors lacking tumor-infiltrating lymphocytes. Germline CDR1 and CDR2: LGHNA and YNFKEQ. The CDR3 is made up of 16 amino acids. V gave up 0 bases and J gave up 6 bases; unmatched junction bases: 5. The material was PBMCs, obtained before treatment. V gene TRBV4-2 combines with J gene TRBJ2-1; 10 nucleotides line up with TRBD2. This TCR was sampled from a male donor with rectosigmoid adenocarcinoma. Here the CDR3 DNA reads TGTGCCAGCAGCCAAGAAGCGGGAGGGCCGACCAATGAGCAGTTCTTC. Translated: CASSQEAGGPTNEQFF.